This is a list of T cell receptor beta chains from one sample in a study of identifying expanded T cells in peripheral blood. Produced via immunoSEQ multiplex PCR; TCRdb's table is partial and in-frame only. The sample has about 110,000 clones; 88% are singletons. The sequencing sample was made of blood. The receptors were gathered from a person aged 18-69 years in good health. Each CDR3 is given with its conserved first and last residue. The order of the fields is V gene, J gene, D gene, clone size, CDR3 protein, CDR3 DNA. D genes are given only for firm matches. Expanded clones are given a class, and other clones once, few, many or no size at all.

TRBV6-4	TRBJ2-3	NA	NA	CASSVGKTSPSTDTQYF	TGTGCCAGCAGTGTGGGGAAAACTAGCCCAAGCACAGATACGCAGTATTTT
TRBV11-2	TRBJ2-7	TRBD2	NA	CASSTGPGEGSDLREQYF	TGTGCCAGCAGCACGGGCCCGGGGGAGGGGTCGGATCTACGGGAGCAGTACTTC
TRBV19	TRBJ2-6	NA	NA	CASSTGHSGANVLTF	TGTGCCAGTAGCACGGGACACTCTGGGGCCAACGTCCTGACTTTC
TRBV19	TRBJ2-3	NA	NA	CASSIIGWSVDTQYF	TGTGCCAGTAGTATTATCGGGTGGAGTGTCGATACGCAGTATTTT
TRBV7-8	TRBJ2-7	NA	NA	CASSLEGRMRYEQYF	TGTGCCAGCAGCTTAGAGGGACGGATGAGATACGAGCAGTACTTC
TRBV19	TRBJ1-2	NA	NA	CASNSLSPEVYGYTF	TGTGCCAGTAACTCATTGAGCCCCGAAGTATATGGCTACACCTTC
TRBV18	TRBJ2-5	NA	NA	CASSPPLGGETQYF	TGTGCCAGCTCACCACCGCTAGGGGGAGAGACCCAGTACTTC
TRBV21-1	TRBJ2-7	NA	NA	CASSKKQKTGGYEQYF	TGTGCCAGCAGCAAAAAACAGAAGACGGGAGGGTACGAGCAGTACTTC
TRBV5-4	TRBJ2-5	TRBD2	NA	CASSQGLAGVGIQETQYF	TGTGCCAGCAGCCAAGGACTAGCGGGAGTGGGGATCCAAGAGACCCAGTACTTC
TRBV19	TRBJ1-4	NA	NA	CASRMGWPTNEKLFF	TGTGCCAGTAGGATGGGATGGCCAACTAATGAAAAACTGTTTTTT
TRBV19	TRBJ2-4	TRBD1	NA	CASSRDRADIQYF	TGTGCCAGTAGTAGGGACAGGGCGGACATTCAGTACTTC
TRBV9	TRBJ2-1	TRBD2	NA	CASSVVGASGSGEQFF	TGTGCCAGCAGCGTAGTAGGGGCTAGCGGGAGTGGGGAGCAGTTCTTC
TRBV28	TRBJ2-3	TRBD2	NA	CASSSVGSGTRTDTQYF	TGTGCCAGCAGTTCGGTGGGTAGCGGGACCCGCACAGATACGCAGTATTTT
TRBV11-3	TRBJ2-7	TRBD2	once	CASRYRLAGDYEQYF	TGTGCCAGCAGGTATCGTCTAGCGGGAGATTACGAGCAGTACTTC
TRBV11-2	TRBJ2-5	TRBD1	NA	CASSPPGQNEKTQYF	TGTGCCAGCAGCCCCCCGGGACAGAATGAAAAGACCCAGTACTTC
TRBV4-1	TRBJ1-4	NA	NA	CASSQQPLWGGSEKLFF	TGCGCCAGCAGCCAACAGCCCCTATGGGGGGGTTCTGAAAAACTGTTTTTT
TRBV9	TRBJ2-1	TRBD2	NA	CASSVEGGRKGEQFF	TGTGCCAGCAGCGTAGAAGGCGGGAGGAAGGGTGAGCAGTTCTTC
TRBV2	TRBJ2-7	NA	NA	CASRGSPISSYEQYF	TGTGCCAGCAGAGGCAGCCCTATAAGCTCCTACGAGCAGTACTTC
TRBV6-1	TRBJ2-7	TRBD1	NA	CASSTGTGAYEQYF	TGTGCCAGCAGCACCGGGACAGGGGCCTACGAGCAGTACTTC
TRBV18	TRBJ1-1	NA	NA	CASSLLNRADVEAFF	TGTGCCAGCTCACTACTAAACAGGGCCGACGTTGAAGCTTTCTTT
TRBV28	TRBJ2-7	NA	NA	CASSLPPYEQYF	TGTGCCAGCAGTCTCCCCCCGTACGAGCAGTACTTC
TRBV4-3	TRBJ1-2	TRBD1	NA	CASSPSGTGNYGYTF	TGCGCCAGCAGTCCAAGCGGGACAGGGAACTATGGCTACACCTTC
TRBV7-2	TRBJ1-5	NA	NA	CASSLEGKQPQHF	TGTGCCAGCAGCTTAGAAGGGAAACAGCCCCAGCATTTT
TRBV6-4	TRBJ2-1	TRBD2	NA	CASSGDYYNNEQFF	TGTGCCAGCAGTGGGGACTACTATAACAATGAGCAGTTCTTC
TRBV14	TRBJ2-1	NA	NA	CASSQMALSEQFF	TGTGCCAGCAGCCAAATGGCGTTGTCGGAGCAGTTCTTC
TRBV7-9	TRBJ2-1	TRBD2	few	CASNRLGLVNEQFF	TGTGCCAGCAACCGCCTTGGACTAGTCAATGAGCAGTTCTTC
TRBV11-3	TRBJ2-7	NA	NA	CASSLDPNSYEQYF	TGTGCCAGCAGCTTAGATCCTAACTCCTACGAGCAGTACTTC
TRBV5-1	TRBJ2-1	TRBD2	NA	CASSSLTSGIYNEQFF	TGCGCCAGCAGCTCGCTTACTAGCGGAATTTACAATGAGCAGTTCTTC
TRBV5-1	TRBJ2-2	NA	NA	CASSLAGTTGELFF	TGCGCCAGCAGCTTAGCGGGTACGACCGGGGAGCTGTTTTTT
TRBV19	TRBJ2-1	NA	once	CASSPRSAQAYNEQFF	TGTGCCAGTAGTCCCCGGTCCGCACAAGCCTACAATGAGCAGTTCTTC
TRBV9	TRBJ2-5	NA	NA	CASSPWPLRELQYF	TGTGCCAGCAGCCCCTGGCCCCTTAGAGAGCTCCAGTACTTC
TRBV18	TRBJ1-5	NA	NA	CASSPPGGVSNQPQHF	TGTGCCAGCTCACCACCGGGGGGAGTGAGCAATCAGCCCCAGCATTTT
TRBV5-6	TRBJ1-2	TRBD1	once	CASSLPGQGGHNYGYTF	TGTGCCAGCAGCCTACCTGGACAGGGGGGACATAACTATGGCTACACCTTC
TRBV27	TRBJ1-2	NA	NA	CASSLSMGQYGYTF	TGTGCCAGCAGTTTATCGATGGGGCAATATGGCTACACCTTC
TRBV7-8	TRBJ2-1	TRBD1	NA	CASCLHGQGGAYNEQFF	TGTGCCAGCTGCTTGCATGGACAGGGGGGCGCCTACAATGAGCAGTTCTTC
TRBV19	TRBJ2-5	NA	NA	CASSPDLGGVGETQYF	TGTGCCAGTAGTCCCGACTTAGGCGGAGTAGGGGAGACCCAGTACTTC
TRBV10-3	TRBJ1-1	TRBD1	NA	CAIRDRDRDWAEAFF	TGTGCCATCAGAGACCGGGACAGGGATTGGGCTGAAGCTTTCTTT
TRBV9	TRBJ2-2	NA	NA	CASSATSRRDGELFF	TGTGCCAGCAGCGCAACCTCAAGGAGGGACGGGGAGCTGTTTTTT
TRBV7-2	TRBJ1-1	NA	NA	CASSLVTDEAFF	TGTGCCAGCAGCTTAGTAACAGATGAAGCTTTCTTT
TRBV6-1	TRBJ1-1	TRBD1	NA	CASSEAWTGNTEAFF	TGTGCCAGCAGTGAAGCCTGGACAGGCAACACTGAAGCTTTCTTT
TRBV30	TRBJ1-5	TRBD1	NA	CAWSPDRGGNQPQHF	TGTGCCTGGAGTCCGGACAGGGGGGGCAATCAGCCCCAGCATTTT
TRBV11-3	TRBJ2-7	NA	NA	CASSLVPGEAYEQYF	TGTGCCAGCAGCTTAGTCCCAGGGGAAGCCTACGAGCAGTACTTC
TRBV2	TRBJ1-4	NA	NA	CASRTSGEGDEKLFF	TGTGCCAGCAGAACATCAGGGGAAGGGGATGAAAAACTGTTTTTT
TRBV14	TRBJ1-4	NA	once	CASSRNQNEKLFF	TGTGCCAGCAGCCGAAACCAAAATGAAAAACTGTTTTTT
TRBV6-6	TRBJ2-7	NA	once	CASSPSGSYEQYF	TGTGCCAGCAGCCCCTCGGGGTCCTACGAGCAGTACTTC
TRBV7-9	TRBJ2-7	NA	NA	CASSTTLTGGTEQYF	TGTGCCAGCAGCACGACGTTGACAGGTGGCACCGAGCAGTACTTC
TRBV28	TRBJ2-7	TRBD1	once	CASSWQGEEQYF	TGTGCCAGCAGTTGGCAGGGGGAGGAGCAGTACTTC
TRBV10-2	TRBJ2-1	TRBD2	NA	CASSEFFGGGNEQFF	TGCGCCAGCAGTGAGTTTTTCGGGGGGGGCAATGAGCAGTTCTTC
TRBV9	TRBJ1-1	NA	NA	CASSAGDRSTEAFF	TGTGCCAGCAGCGCAGGGGATCGGAGCACTGAAGCTTTCTTT
TRBV5-4	TRBJ1-4	NA	NA	CASSPRSGGEKLFF	TGTGCCAGCAGCCCACGGTCAGGTGGCGAAAAACTGTTTTTT
TRBV4-1	TRBJ2-2	TRBD2	NA	CASSLTSGRRTGELFF	TGCGCCAGCAGCCTTACTAGCGGGAGACGCACCGGGGAGCTGTTTTTT
TRBV12-1	TRBJ2-2	NA	NA	CASSVAYCQGAVTGELFF	TGTGCCAGCAGCGTCGCTTATTGTCAGGGGGCGGTTACCGGGGAGCTGTTTTTT
TRBV29-1	TRBJ2-7	NA	NA	CSALGFSGYEQYF	TGCAGCGCCTTGGGGTTTAGCGGATACGAGCAGTACTTC
TRBV28	TRBJ1-5	NA	NA	CASSRTTNQPQHF	TGTGCCAGCAGTCGGACAACCAATCAGCCCCAGCATTTT
TRBV7-2	TRBJ1-5	NA	NA	CASSLALGQPQHF	TGTGCCAGCAGCTTAGCGCTTGGTCAGCCCCAGCATTTT
TRBV7-2	TRBJ1-2	NA	NA	CASTYQGDYGYTF	TGTGCCAGCACCTACCAGGGTGACTATGGCTACACCTTC
TRBV6-1	TRBJ2-7	NA	NA	CASREGGRYEQYF	TGTGCCAGCAGGGAAGGGGGGCGATACGAGCAGTACTTC
TRBV29-1	TRBJ1-1	TRBD1	NA	CSVGQGINTEAFF	TGCAGCGTTGGACAGGGGATTAACACTGAAGCTTTCTTT
TRBV27	TRBJ1-1	NA	NA	CASSLNGGGTEAFF	TGTGCCAGCAGTTTGAACGGGGGGGGCACTGAAGCTTTCTTT